This TCR beta chain was identified in a study of T-cell reconstitution after alpha-beta-depleted transplantation in children. Study-level points and caveats: Day-60 TCRbeta diversity that was high in some patients was derived from surviving recipient T cells and thymic progenitors. It was reported that alpha-beta T cells came from several hundred expanded graft clones (about two months after transplant). By one year post-transplant, T-cell counts and diversity largely arose from T cells that were newly produced.

It was with unique molecular identifiers that the TCRbeta library was prepared. A single record per CDR3 protein comes from TCRdb applying MiXCR to the PCR reads. Here the sample spans just under 150,000 distinct CDR3 sequences, around 9% being singletons. There are many counts of this clonotype. Its antigen is as yet unknown. The CDR3 extends over 17 amino acids. The germline CDR1 and CDR2 sequences are MGHRA and YSYEKL. V was trimmed by 2 bases and J by 1 base, leaving 18 bases between them. The TCR sequence derives from a female patient aged 2-10 years who had a stem cell transplant for congenital amegakaryocytic thrombocytopenia, so the T cells may come from the graft donor. Specimen: PBMCs, mostly from graft donor cells, collected 180 days after TCRalphabeta/CD19-depleted stem cell transplant. The V and J genes are TRBV4-1 and TRBJ2-7, with a possible D match to TRBD2 (6 bases). The CDR3 here is CASSQLLGGDLSYEQYF. In nucleotides, the CDR3 is TGCGCCAGCAGCCAACTCCTCGGGGGAGATCTTTCCTACGAGCAGTACTTC.